This record looks at one TCR beta chain sequence and its context. Its cognate antigen is unknown. These data belong to a study of T cells in Graves' hyperthyroidism and ophthalmopathy. Study background: Before treatment of any kind, peripheral blood was taken at initial diagnosis.

Findings of the study overall: Stable hyperthyroidism and ophthalmopathy were separated using 13 V-J signatures. Blood also carried most thyroid clonotypes expanded above 0.001.

Orbital computed tomography and thyroid ultrasound, together with serum TRAb and thyroxine and clinical symptoms, were used for diagnoses. The germline gives CDR1 LGHNT, CDR2 FRNRAP. V lost 0 bases and J lost 2, with 14 bases in between. The CDR3 length is 17 residues. Amplified TCR beta CDR3 regions derived from RNA transcripts. Initially, a first-round RT-PCR of the TCR CDR3 employed the HTBI primer set. MiXCR was run by TCRdb on the multiplex PCR reads, yielding one entry per CDR3 protein. Seen here are some 340,000 distinct CDR3 sequences, approximately 15% observed once, and the top ten hold roughly 35%.

Sequenced material: blood. This chain links TRBV12-5 with TRBJ1-5, with D possibly being TRBD1 (6 bases). The receptor was derived from a woman between 40 and 55 years old with Graves' ophthalmopathy. The CDR3: CASGLVSLGGGNQPQHF. CDR3 in DNA: TGTGCTAGTGGTTTGGTAAGTTTGGGGGGCGGCAATCAGCCCCAGCATTTT.